The T cell receptor (beta chain) described here comes from a study of cytomegalovirus exposure and HLA in healthy donors. Notes on the study in general: Previous analysis showed most TCR beta V segments were productive about 87% or about 30% of the time. In a later analysis, DRB1 alleles had the most associated TCRs; HLA-C alleles the fewest.

Primers included in the PCR were 60 Vbeta and 13 Jbeta primers. Sequenced by immunoSEQ multiplex PCR; TCRdb stores in-frame clones only, minus some. Altogether 150,000 to 200,000 clones are present, 75% to 90% being singletons, with the ten largest covering around 0.99%. The CDR3 contains 16 residues. From germline, CDR1 is SGHRS and CDR2 YFSETQ. This clone was counted once. Its antigen remains unidentified. Germline is not matched at one junction end, which may reflect a read error. This same CDR3 is encoded by further DNA sequences in the sample. The chain carries TRBV5-1 and TRBJ1-2; TRBD1 matches at 12 bases. The sequencing input was PBMCs. This clonotype was sampled from a boy aged 2 to 10 in good health and CMV-seronegative. CDR3 bases: TGCGCCAGCATGCCGGGACAGGGGGCTTCTAACTACGGCTACACCTTC. Translation gives CASMPGQGASNYGYTF.